This T cell receptor beta chain was found in a study of cytomegalovirus exposure and HLA in healthy donors. From germline, CDR1 is LNHDA and CDR2 SQIVND (reference sequence). The CDR3 has 13 residues. Trimming pared 8 bases from V and 6 bases from J, leaving 16 bases between. The primer mix had 60 Vbeta and 13 Jbeta primers. Measured with immunoSEQ multiplex PCR; TCRdb has only the in-frame clones, and not every one. The sample yields 110,000 to 150,000 clones, 70% to 80% seen once. Overall study results and limits: Across donors, sequencing depth was assumed by presence/absence analyses to be roughly uniform. Cytomegalovirus association was assigned to about 180 TCR beta chains. In a later analysis, the majority of CMV-associated beta chains seemingly showed HLA restriction.

A remark on this clone: Its matching antigen is unknown.

Specimen: PBMCs. This sequence joins TRBV19 and TRBJ1-1, with D perhaps matching TRBD1 (6 bases). This sequence was found in a woman aged 55-70 years in good health and CMV-seropositive. DNA of the CDR3: TGTGCCAGTGGAAAACAGGGTTACGCTGAAGCTTTCTTT. It specifies CASGKQGYAEAFF.